This TCR beta chain was sequenced in a study of tumor-infiltrating lymphocytes in glioblastoma multiforme. Multiple V-beta primers and a C-beta primer amplified TCRB from RNA. Unique molecular identifiers were not described for the libraries. TCRdb re-derived calls from the multiplex PCR reads in MiXCR, one entry per CDR3 protein. The repertoire holds nearly 20,000 distinct CDR3 sequences, with about two thirds as singletons. On this clonotype itself: The junction and the germline gene differ at one end; a read error may be behind it.

The clonotype originates from a male donor with glioblastoma. Source material: peripheral blood.

Here the CDR3 reads CASIPFGTHHYEHYF. CDR3 sequence (DNA): TGTGCCAGCATCCCCTTCGGTACACATCACTACGAGCATTACTTC. The chain employs TRBV11-1 and TRBJ2-7, with D unclear. The CDR3 runs 15 residues. The V gene's germline CDR1 is SGHAT and CDR2 FQDESV (reference sequence).